This is a list of T cell receptor beta chains from one sample in a study of CD8 T cells in ankylosing spondylitis. TCRdb re-derived calls from the 5' RACE reads in MiXCR, one entry per CDR3 protein. Here the sample spans 670,000 or so distinct CDR3 sequences, around 17% being singletons. The source material was blood, either unsorted or a sorted T cell fraction (not recorded which). All receptors come from a male donor with ankylosing spondylitis. CDR3s include the opening cysteine and the closing phenylalanine or tryptophan. A D gene is named only where the DNA matches it firmly. For some rows the clone size is stated as once, few or many, or as a class when expanded; others skip it.

V	J	size	D	CDR3	DNA
TRBV5-5	TRBJ2-7	-	TRBD2	CASSWTSRPYEQYF	TGTGCCAGCAGCTGGACTAGCAGGCCCTACGAGCAGTACTTC
TRBV2	TRBJ1-2	-	-	CASNVGRSNYGYTF	TGTGCCAGCAATGTCGGCAGGTCTAACTATGGCTACACCTTC
TRBV20-1	TRBJ2-7	few	-	CSAREPAGYHEQYF	TGCAGTGCTAGAGAACCGGCAGGGTATCACGAGCAGTACTTC
TRBV6-1	TRBJ2-2	many	TRBD2	CASREGLAGGELFF	TGTGCCAGCAGGGAGGGACTAGCAGGCGGGGAGCTGTTTTTT
TRBV4-2	TRBJ1-2	once	-	CASSQDGAGSYGYTF	TGTGCCAGCAGCCAAGATGGAGCAGGGAGCTATGGCTACACCTTC
TRBV12-3/TRBV12-4	TRBJ1-6	few	-	CASSLEIDNSPLHF	TGTGCCAGCAGTTTAGAGATCGATAATTCACCCCTCCACTTT
TRBV6-1	TRBJ2-2	-	TRBD2	CASTPLAGVAGELFF	TGTGCCAGCACGCCTTTAGCGGGAGTTGCCGGGGAGCTGTTTTTT
TRBV6-1	TRBJ2-1	few	TRBD1	CASSEHRGSNEQFF	TGTGCCAGCAGTGAACACAGGGGTAGCAATGAGCAGTTCTTC
TRBV12-3/TRBV12-4	TRBJ2-7	-	TRBD1	CASRRQGVNGEQYF	TGTGCCAGCAGGCGACAGGGGGTGAACGGGGAGCAGTACTTC
TRBV12-3/TRBV12-4	TRBJ1-2	-	-	CASSDRTFYGYTF	TGTGCCAGCAGTGACCGTACGTTCTATGGCTACACCTTC
TRBV5-1	TRBJ2-1	-	-	CASSLVRGGSYNEQFF	TGCGCCAGCAGCTTGGTCCGGGGCGGATCCTACAATGAGCAGTTCTTC
TRBV5-1	TRBJ2-7	few	-	CASSFGFSYEQYF	TGCGCCAGCAGCTTCGGCTTTTCCTACGAGCAGTACTTC
TRBV21-1	TRBJ2-5	few	-	CASSKEACKWTQYF	TGTGCCAGCAGCAAAGAAGCCTGCAAGTGGACCCAGTACTTC
TRBV12-3/TRBV12-4	TRBJ2-5	-	-	CASQGGRLETQYF	TGTGCCAGTCAGGGGGGGCGCCTGGAGACCCAGTACTTC
TRBV5-1	TRBJ2-2	few	-	CASSFLSQNTGELFF	TGCGCCAGCAGCTTTTTGTCCCAGAACACCGGGGAGCTGTTTTTT
TRBV7-2	TRBJ1-1	few	-	CASSPDSDFRTEAFF	TGTGCCAGCAGCCCAGACTCGGATTTTAGAACTGAAGCTTTCTTT
TRBV28	TRBJ2-3	-	TRBD2	CASSLSPPGERGGANTDTQYF	TGTGCCAGCAGTTTATCGCCCCCTGGCGAGCGGGGAGGGGCAAACACAGATACGCAGTATTTT
TRBV7-2	TRBJ2-1	many	TRBD2	CASSPRLAGGYNEQFF	TGTGCCAGCAGCCCCCGACTAGCGGGGGGGTACAATGAGCAGTTCTTC
TRBV30	TRBJ2-2	-	TRBD2	CAWGGTSGGELFF	TGTGCCTGGGGGGGGACTAGCGGCGGGGAGCTGTTTTTT
TRBV5-1	TRBJ2-1	-	TRBD2	CASSQSTGTSGANEQFF	TGCGCCAGCAGCCAATCAACCGGGACTAGCGGGGCCAATGAGCAGTTCTTC
TRBV27	TRBJ2-7	few	-	CASSIQGPYEQYF	TGTGCCAGCAGTATACAGGGACCCTACGAGCAGTACTTC
TRBV10-3	TRBJ2-7	few	-	CAISEGQNYEQYF	TGTGCCATCAGTGAGGGACAGAACTACGAGCAGTACTTC
TRBV20-1	TRBJ2-1	few	-	CSADLDSWGDEQFF	TGCAGTGCGGACCTGGACAGCTGGGGGGATGAGCAGTTCTTC
TRBV11-2	TRBJ2-5	-	TRBD1	CASSLGTDSPQYF	TGTGCCAGCAGCTTGGGGACAGATTCACCCCAGTACTTC
TRBV20-1	TRBJ1-1	few	-	CSDNGSGNTEAFF	TGCAGTGACAATGGCAGTGGGAACACTGAAGCTTTCTTT
TRBV6-2/TRBV6-3	TRBJ2-7	few	-	CASSYSDSSYEQYF	TGTGCCAGCAGTTACTCGGACAGTTCCTACGAGCAGTACTTC
TRBV20-1	TRBJ2-5	few	TRBD1	CSGTGQETQYF	TGCAGTGGGACAGGGCAAGAGACCCAGTACTTC
TRBV30	TRBJ2-2	few	-	CAWRRENTGELFF	TGTGCCTGGCGAAGGGAGAACACCGGGGAGCTGTTTTTT
TRBV18	TRBJ1-2	-	-	CASSPFGTQMGGYTF	TGTGCCAGCTCCCCCTTCGGAACACAGATGGGGGGCTACACCTTC
TRBV12-3/TRBV12-4	TRBJ1-2	few	-	CASSSGISYTF	TGTGCCAGCAGTTCTGGGATTAGCTACACCTTC
TRBV10-2	TRBJ1-5	few	-	CASRFREGSNQPQHF	TGCGCCAGCAGATTTAGGGAGGGGAGCAATCAGCCCCAGCATTTT
TRBV20-1	TRBJ2-7	-	TRBD2	CSARDPGTSGRTLSSYEQYF	TGCAGTGCTAGAGACCCCGGGACTAGCGGGAGGACCCTGAGCTCCTACGAGCAGTACTTC
TRBV4-1	TRBJ1-2	-	-	CASSQDGAGIYGYTF	TGCGCCAGCAGCCAAGACGGCGCAGGAATATATGGCTACACCTTC
TRBV12-3/TRBV12-4	TRBJ2-2	-	TRBD2	CASSPLRGGDTGELFF	TGTGCCAGCAGTCCCCTGCGGGGGGGCGACACCGGGGAGCTGTTTTTT
TRBV4-1	TRBJ1-2	few	-	CASSHPSISGVIYGYTF	TGCGCCAGCAGCCACCCTTCGATTTCAGGGGTTATCTATGGCTACACCTTC
TRBV3-1	TRBJ2-1	many	-	CASSQEYEQFF	TGTGCCAGCAGCCAAGAATATGAGCAGTTCTTC
TRBV7-2	TRBJ2-7	few	TRBD2	CASSLESGGSDEQYF	TGTGCCAGCAGCTTAGAGTCGGGGGGGTCGGACGAGCAGTACTTC
TRBV20-1	TRBJ1-1	-	TRBD1	CSVAGTENTEAFF	TGCAGTGTTGCCGGGACAGAGAACACTGAAGCTTTCTTT
TRBV12-3/TRBV12-4	TRBJ1-3	many	-	CASSLVVSGNTIYF	TGTGCCAGCAGTTTAGTGGTTTCTGGAAACACCATATATTTT
TRBV7-9	TRBJ1-2	few	-	CASSLQGRYYGYTF	TGTGCCAGCAGCTTACAGGGGAGATACTATGGCTACACCTTC